The clone carrying this T cell receptor beta chain has a handful of counts. The antigen is unknown. The data belong to a study of T-cell reconstitution after alpha-beta-depleted transplantation in children. This sample's TCRbeta library carried unique molecular identifier barcodes. TCRdb reprocessed the PCR reads with MiXCR, giving one entry per CDR3 protein. The sample contains 700,000 or so distinct CDR3 sequences, 10% to 15% of which appear only once. Germline V gene data show CDR1 as MNHEY and CDR2 as SVGAGI. V was shortened by 3 bases and J by 3 bases, with 13 bases between the two germline ends. CDR3 length: 15 residues. Findings of the study overall: At day 60, the high TCRbeta diversity found in some patients originated from recipient T cells and thymic progenitors that had survived.

The sample was PBMCs, taken before TCRalphabeta/CD19-depleted stem cell transplant. The source of this sequence is a girl aged 2 to 10 with congenital amegakaryocytic thrombocytopenia, due to receive a stem cell transplant. The chain has TRBV6-5 and TRBJ2-3, with D tentatively TRBD2 (5 bases). The CDR3 is CASSYFGRGTDTQYF. The CDR3 DNA reads TGTGCCAGCAGTTATTTTGGGAGAGGGACAGATACGCAGTATTTT.